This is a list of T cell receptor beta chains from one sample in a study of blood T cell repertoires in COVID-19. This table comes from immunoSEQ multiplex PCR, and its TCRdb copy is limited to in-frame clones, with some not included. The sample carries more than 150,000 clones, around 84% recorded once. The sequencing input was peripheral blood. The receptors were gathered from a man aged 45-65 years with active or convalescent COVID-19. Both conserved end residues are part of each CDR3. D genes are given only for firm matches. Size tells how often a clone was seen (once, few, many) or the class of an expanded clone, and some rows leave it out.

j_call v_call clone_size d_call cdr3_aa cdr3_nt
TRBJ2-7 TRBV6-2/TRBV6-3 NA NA CASSYGQTEQYF TGTGCCAGCAGTTACGGGCAGACCGAGCAGTACTTC
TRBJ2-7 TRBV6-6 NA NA CASRYGERGYEQYF TGTGCCAGCCGTTACGGAGAGAGAGGCTACGAGCAGTACTTC
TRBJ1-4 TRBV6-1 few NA CASSERDSVGEKLFF TGTGCCAGCAGTGAGAGGGACTCGGTGGGGGAAAAACTGTTTTTT
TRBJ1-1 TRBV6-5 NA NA CASTSNRAMNTEAFF TGTGCCAGCACCTCCAACAGAGCCATGAACACTGAAGCTTTCTTT
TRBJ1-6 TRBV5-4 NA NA CASSVEGGGSPLHF TGTGCCAGCAGCGTCGAGGGGGGAGGGTCACCCCTCCACTTT
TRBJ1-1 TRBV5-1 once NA CASSLEEAMNTEAFF TGCGCCAGCAGCTTGGAAGAGGCGATGAACACTGAAGCTTTCTTT
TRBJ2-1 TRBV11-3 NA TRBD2 CASGLAGRSYNEQFF TGTGCCAGCGGATTAGCGGGGAGATCCTACAATGAGCAGTTCTTC
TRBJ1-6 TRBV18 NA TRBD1 CASSPLTGDNSPLHF TGTGCCAGCTCACCTCTTACAGGGGATAATTCACCCCTCCACTTT
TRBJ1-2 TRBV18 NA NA CASSPPRTASYGYTF TGTGCCAGCTCACCTCCTCGGACAGCGAGTTATGGCTACACCTTC
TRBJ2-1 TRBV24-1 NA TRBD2 CATSGASGRGYEQFF TGTGCCACCAGTGGGGCTAGCGGGAGGGGGTATGAGCAGTTCTTC
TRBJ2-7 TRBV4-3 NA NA CASSQDRTPYEQYF TGCGCCAGCAGCCAAGATAGGACACCTTACGAGCAGTACTTC
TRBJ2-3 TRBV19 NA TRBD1 CASEGQSSTDTQYF TGTGCCAGCGAGGGACAGTCAAGCACAGATACGCAGTATTTT
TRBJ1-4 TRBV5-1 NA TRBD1 CASSLVQGKSEKLFF TGCGCCAGCAGCTTGGTACAGGGGAAGTCCGAAAAACTGTTTTTT
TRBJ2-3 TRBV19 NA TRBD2 CASSWGLARTDTQYF TGTGCCAGTAGTTGGGGACTAGCCCGCACAGATACGCAGTATTTT
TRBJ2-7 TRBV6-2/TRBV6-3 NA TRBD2 CASSYSRDYLLRYF TGTGCCAGCAGTTACTCCCGGGACTACCTTCTTCGGTACTTC
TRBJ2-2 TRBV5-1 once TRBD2 CASSLTGLAGGNNTGELFF TGCGCCAGCAGCTTGACGGGACTAGCGGGAGGGAACAACACCGGGGAGCTGTTTTTT
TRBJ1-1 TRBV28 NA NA CASSPVGEAFF TGTGCCAGCAGTCCCGTCGGGGAAGCTTTCTTT
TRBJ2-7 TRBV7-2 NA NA CASSLDWAVYEQYF TGTGCCAGCAGCTTAGATTGGGCAGTCTACGAGCAGTACTTC
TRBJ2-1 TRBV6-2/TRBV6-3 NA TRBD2 CASSTSGSGVNEQFF TGTGCCAGCAGTACTAGCGGGAGTGGCGTCAATGAGCAGTTCTTC
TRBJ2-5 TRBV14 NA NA CASSQVDRGGETQYF TGTGCCAGCAGCCAAGTGGATAGGGGGGGAGAGACCCAGTACTTC
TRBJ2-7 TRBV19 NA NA CASSIGRGGYEQYF TGTGCCAGTAGTATAGGCAGGGGTGGCTACGAGCAGTACTTC
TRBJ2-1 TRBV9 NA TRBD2 CASSVTSGRYNEQFF TGTGCCAGCAGCGTGACTAGCGGGAGGTACAATGAGCAGTTCTTC
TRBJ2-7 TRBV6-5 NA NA CASRDRYYEQYF TGTGCCAGCAGAGACAGGTATTACGAGCAGTACTTC
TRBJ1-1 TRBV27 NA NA CASSLSVNTEAFF TGTGCCAGCAGTTTGAGTGTGAACACTGAAGCTTTCTTT
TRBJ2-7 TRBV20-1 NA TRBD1 CSASMPTGTSFEQYF TGCAGTGCTAGTATGCCGACAGGGACAAGTTTCGAGCAGTACTTC
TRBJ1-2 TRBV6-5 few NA CATRRDYGYTF TGTGCTACTCGCAGGGACTATGGCTACACCTTC
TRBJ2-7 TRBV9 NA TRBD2 CASSDSGTRASSYEQYF TGTGCCAGCAGCGACTCCGGGACTAGAGCCTCCTCCTACGAGCAGTACTTC
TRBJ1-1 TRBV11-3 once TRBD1 CASSQPGTGAEAFF TGTGCCAGCAGCCAACCCGGGACAGGGGCTGAAGCTTTCTTT
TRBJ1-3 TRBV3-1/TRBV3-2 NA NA CASSPRSGANPFSGNTIYF TGTGCCAGCAGCCCTCGATCGGGAGCGAACCCTTTCTCTGGAAACACCATATATTTT
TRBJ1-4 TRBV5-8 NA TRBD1 CASTPTGQGREKLFF TGTGCCAGCACCCCGACGGGACAGGGTCGCGAAAAACTGTTTTTT
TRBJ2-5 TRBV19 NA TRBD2 CASSILAGADETQYF TGTGCCAGTAGTATCCTAGCGGGAGCGGATGAGACCCAGTACTTC
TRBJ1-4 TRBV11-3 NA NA CASSDGRALGEKLFF TGTGCCAGCAGCGACGGGCGGGCCCTGGGGGAAAAACTGTTTTTT
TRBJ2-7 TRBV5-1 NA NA CASRKNEGEQYF TGCGCCAGCAGAAAGAATGAGGGAGAGCAGTACTTC
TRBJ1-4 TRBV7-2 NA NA CASSPRGAGFGEKLFF TGTGCCAGCAGCCCGCGAGGTGCGGGGTTTGGCGAAAAACTGTTTTTT
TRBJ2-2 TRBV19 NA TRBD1 CASSSRTGLYTGELFF TGTGCCAGTAGTTCCCGGACAGGGCTTTATACCGGGGAGCTGTTTTTT
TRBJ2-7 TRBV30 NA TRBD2 CAWRYPGLAGVEQYF TGTGCCTGGAGATACCCGGGACTAGCGGGAGTCGAGCAGTACTTC
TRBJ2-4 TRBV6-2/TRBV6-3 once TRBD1 CASSLLTGGKNIQYF TGTGCCAGCAGTCTCCTGACAGGGGGGAAAAACATTCAGTACTTC
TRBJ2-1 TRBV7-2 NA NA CASSPGGLSYNEQFF TGTGCCAGCAGCCCGGGGGGCCTTTCGTACAATGAGCAGTTCTTC
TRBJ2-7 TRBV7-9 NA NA CASSFRDISYEQYF TGTGCCAGCAGCTTCCGGGACATCTCCTACGAGCAGTACTTC
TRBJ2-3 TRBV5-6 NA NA CASSLFLVAYTQYF TGTGCCAGCAGCTTGTTTTTGGTGGCTTATACGCAGTATTTT
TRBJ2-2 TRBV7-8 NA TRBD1 CASSLRTGGYTGELFF TGTGCCAGCAGCTTAAGGACAGGGGGTTACACCGGGGAGCTGTTTTTT
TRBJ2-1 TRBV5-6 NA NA CASLTVNHPMGEQFF TGTGCCAGCTTAACAGTGAACCACCCAATGGGTGAGCAGTTCTTC
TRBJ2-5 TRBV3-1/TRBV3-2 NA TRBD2 CASSQALAGGETQYF TGTGCCAGCAGCCAAGCACTAGCGGGAGGAGAGACCCAGTACTTC
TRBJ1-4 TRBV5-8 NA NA CASSMDSLMMELFF TGTGCCAGCAGCATGGACAGTTTAATGATGGAACTGTTTTTT
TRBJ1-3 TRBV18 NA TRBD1 CASSSGQGINTIYF TGTGCCAGCTCATCTGGACAGGGGATAAACACCATATATTTT
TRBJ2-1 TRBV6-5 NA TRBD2 CASQRGGSNEQFF TGTGCCTCTCAACGGGGGGGGTCCAATGAGCAGTTCTTC
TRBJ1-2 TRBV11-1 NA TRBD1 CASGQENGYTF TGTGCCAGCGGACAGGAAAATGGCTACACCTTC
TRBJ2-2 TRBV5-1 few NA CASSLGQNTGELFF TGCGCCAGCAGCTTGGGACAGAACACCGGGGAGCTGTTTTTT
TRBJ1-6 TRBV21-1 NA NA CASKKKVGTGLRRGNSPLHF TGTGCCAGCAAAAAAAAGGTGGGGACAGGGTTAAGGCGCGGGAATTCACCCCTCCACTTT
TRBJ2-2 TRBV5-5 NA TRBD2 CASSGHSGKSGELFF TGTGCCAGCAGCGGACATAGCGGGAAATCCGGGGAGCTGTTTTTT